This record concerns one TCR beta chain sequence. The antigen it recognizes is unknown. No much larger clone is present one base from it, and per-base qualities are unavailable. This entry belongs to a study of blood T cell repertoires in COVID-19 (dated by TCRdb to the early 2020s). About the full investigation: Samples covering the acute and convalescent phases of COVID-19 were provided by collaborators in the United States, Italy and Spain. Nearly every sample came with metadata listing a de-identified subject ID, COVID-19 status, age in years and sex. Subjects who had been exposed to COVID-19, were actively infected with it, or had recovered from it provided the deeply sampled blood TCRbeta repertoires that made up the dataset. The prospective study material was composed of cDNA or gDNA derived from T cells, B-cell-depleted T cells, or PBMCs. The repertoires were released in a freely available public database intended as a resource for research on the immune response to SARS-CoV-2. HLA class I and class II types, where available, came from metadata supplied by the sample provider rather than from assay-based typing. Samples were obtained from the ongoing ImmuneRACE study (first 160 participants) and from 1,254 subjects provided by 6 global collaborators.

What the work shows at the level of the full study, not this receptor alone: The amount of clinical and demographic metadata varied by source and participant and was provided uncurated.

The CDR3 sequence holds 17 residues, the cysteine and phenylalanine included. The kept DNA is CDR3 alone, 51 bases in frame from the first base. The CDR1 and CDR2 encoded by the germline V gene are MNHEY and SVGEGT. V and J are trimmed by 3 bases and 0 bases, and the gene matches miss 8 bases of the junction. The immunoSEQ Assay, a bias-controlled multiplex PCR, was used to amplify TCRbeta CDR3 regions from genomic DNA. In the source study's methods: Within the assay, amplification of reference gene primers was used to estimate how many nucleated cells each sample contained. To quantify the absolute abundance of each unique TCRbeta CDR3 rearrangement, sequence reads were collapsed and filtered. For each sample, productive Simpson clonality was calculated as the square root of Simpson's diversity index across productive rearrangements. The table comes from immuneACCESS by way of TCRdb, which keeps in-frame sequences with V and J called. Part of the clones is missing from these tables; in studies checked, under half for an unresolved V gene and the rest for unknown reasons. V and J calls and clone size are those listed in that table; D and trimming were worked out from the DNA. This sample lists fewer than 250,000 clones; approximately 88% were detected once. The ten biggest clones cover about 2.5% of the sample.

Participants in the prospective study were enrolled through a virtual design, were aged about 18 to 90 years, and lived in approximately 25 United States geographic areas. Cohort assignment in the prospective study relied on participant-reported clinical history from a screening survey and a study questionnaire. In the prospective study, whole blood, serum and a nasopharyngeal or oropharyngeal swab were collected from each participant by mobile phlebotomists. Over a roughly 2-month period, participants in the prospective study had the option of providing additional blood draws and questionnaires. Before DNA extraction, prospective study blood samples were shipped either frozen or at room temperature.

The sequence links TRBV6-2 or TRBV6-3 to TRBJ2-5; 9 bases in between match TRBD2. This clonotype was obtained from a woman aged 25 to 39 with acute COVID-19. Sequencing was carried out using PBMCs or T cells enriched from blood (not recorded which). The bases are TGTGCCAGCAGTTATCCAGCTAGCGGGGAGTACCAAGAGACCCAGTACTTC. This codes for CASSYPASGEYQETQYF.